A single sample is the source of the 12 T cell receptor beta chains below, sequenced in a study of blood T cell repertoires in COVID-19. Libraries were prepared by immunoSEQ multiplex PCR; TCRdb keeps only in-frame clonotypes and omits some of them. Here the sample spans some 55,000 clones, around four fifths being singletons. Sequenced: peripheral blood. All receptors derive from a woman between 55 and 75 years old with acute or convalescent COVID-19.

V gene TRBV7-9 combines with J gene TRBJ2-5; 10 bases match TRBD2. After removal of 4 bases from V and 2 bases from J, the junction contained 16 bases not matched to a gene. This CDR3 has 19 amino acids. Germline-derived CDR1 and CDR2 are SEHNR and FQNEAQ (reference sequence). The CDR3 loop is CASSSTVGPAGGPQETQYF. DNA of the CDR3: TGTGCCAGCAGCTCAACTGTCGGGCCAGCGGGGGGGCCACAAGAGACCCAGTACTTC.

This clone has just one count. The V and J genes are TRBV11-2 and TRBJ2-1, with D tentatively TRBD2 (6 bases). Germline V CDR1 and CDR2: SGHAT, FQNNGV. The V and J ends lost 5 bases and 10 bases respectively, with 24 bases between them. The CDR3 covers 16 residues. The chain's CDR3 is CASSPSIGTASREQFF. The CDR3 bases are TGTGCCAGCAGCCCGAGTATTGGGACTGCTTCCCGCGAGCAGTTCTTC.

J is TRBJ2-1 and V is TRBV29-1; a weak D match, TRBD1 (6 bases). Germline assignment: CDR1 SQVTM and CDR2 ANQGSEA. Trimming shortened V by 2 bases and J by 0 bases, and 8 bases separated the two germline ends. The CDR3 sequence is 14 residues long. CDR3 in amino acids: CSVETGSSYNEQFF. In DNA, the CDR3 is TGCAGCGTTGAAACAGGGAGCTCCTACAATGAGCAGTTCTTC.

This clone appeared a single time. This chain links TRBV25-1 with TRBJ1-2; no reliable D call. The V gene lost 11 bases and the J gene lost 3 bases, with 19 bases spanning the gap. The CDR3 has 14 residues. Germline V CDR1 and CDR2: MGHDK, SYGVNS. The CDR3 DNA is TGTGCCCTAGCCCTTCAGAATGGGGACTATGGCTACACCTTC. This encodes CALALQNGDYGYTF.

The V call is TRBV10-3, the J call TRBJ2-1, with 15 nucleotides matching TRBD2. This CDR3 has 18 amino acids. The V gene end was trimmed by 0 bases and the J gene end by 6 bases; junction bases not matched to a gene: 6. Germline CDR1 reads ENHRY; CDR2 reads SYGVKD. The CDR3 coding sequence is TGTGCCATCAGTGAGTCGGGACTAGCGGGAGGCGATTCCAATGAGCAGTTCTTC. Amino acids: CAISESGLAGGDSNEQFF.

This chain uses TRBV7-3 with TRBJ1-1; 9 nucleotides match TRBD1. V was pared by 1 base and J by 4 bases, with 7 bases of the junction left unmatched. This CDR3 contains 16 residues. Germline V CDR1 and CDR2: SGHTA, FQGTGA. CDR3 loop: CASSLRGTGLSTEAFF. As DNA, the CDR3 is TGTGCCAGCAGCTTAAGAGGGACAGGGTTGAGCACTGAAGCTTTCTTT. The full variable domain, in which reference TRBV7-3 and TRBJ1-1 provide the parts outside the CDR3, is GAGVSQTPSNKVTEKGKYVELRCDPISGHTALYWYRQSLGQGPEFLIYFQGTGAADDSGLPNDRFFAVRPEGSVSTLKIQRTERGDSAVYLCASSLRGTGLSTEAFFGQGTRLTVV.

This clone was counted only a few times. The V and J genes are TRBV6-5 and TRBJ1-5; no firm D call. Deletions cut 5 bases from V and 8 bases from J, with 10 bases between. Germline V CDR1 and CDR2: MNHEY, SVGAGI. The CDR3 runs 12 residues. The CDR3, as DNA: TGTGCCAGCAGTAGGACCGGGGAGCCCCAGCATTTT. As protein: CASSRTGEPQHF.

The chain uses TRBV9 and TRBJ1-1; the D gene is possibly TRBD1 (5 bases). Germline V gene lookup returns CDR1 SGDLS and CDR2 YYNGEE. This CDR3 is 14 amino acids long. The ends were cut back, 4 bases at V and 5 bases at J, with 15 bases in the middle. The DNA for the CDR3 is TGTGCCAGCAGCCCACGGGACTTCGATACTGAAGCTTTCTTT. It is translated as CASSPRDFDTEAFF.

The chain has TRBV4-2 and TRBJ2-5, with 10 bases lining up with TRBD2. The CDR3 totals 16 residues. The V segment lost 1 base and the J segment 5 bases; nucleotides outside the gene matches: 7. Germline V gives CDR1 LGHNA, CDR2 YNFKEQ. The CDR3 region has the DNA TGTGCCAGCAGCCAAGTCAGGAATAGCGGGGGGGAGACCCAGTACTTC. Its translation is CASSQVRNSGGETQYF.

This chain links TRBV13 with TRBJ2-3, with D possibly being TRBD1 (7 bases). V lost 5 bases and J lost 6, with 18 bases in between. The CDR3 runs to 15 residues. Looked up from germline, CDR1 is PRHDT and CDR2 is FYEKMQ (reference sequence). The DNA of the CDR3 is TGTGCCAGCAGCGCGGGACAGCTCGTGGGTGATACGCAGTATTTT. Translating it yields CASSAGQLVGDTQYF.

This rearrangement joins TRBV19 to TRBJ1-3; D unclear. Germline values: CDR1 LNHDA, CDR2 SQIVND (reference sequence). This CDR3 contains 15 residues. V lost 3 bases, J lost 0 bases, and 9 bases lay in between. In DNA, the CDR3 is TGTGCCAGTAGTATCGGCGGAACCTCTGGAAACACCATATATTTT. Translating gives CASSIGGTSGNTIYF.

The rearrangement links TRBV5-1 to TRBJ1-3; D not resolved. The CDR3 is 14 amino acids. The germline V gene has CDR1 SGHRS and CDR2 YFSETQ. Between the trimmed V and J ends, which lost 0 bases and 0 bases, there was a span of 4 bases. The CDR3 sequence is CASSLDTSGNTIYF. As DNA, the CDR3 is TGCGCCAGCAGCTTGGACACCTCTGGAAACACCATATATTTT.